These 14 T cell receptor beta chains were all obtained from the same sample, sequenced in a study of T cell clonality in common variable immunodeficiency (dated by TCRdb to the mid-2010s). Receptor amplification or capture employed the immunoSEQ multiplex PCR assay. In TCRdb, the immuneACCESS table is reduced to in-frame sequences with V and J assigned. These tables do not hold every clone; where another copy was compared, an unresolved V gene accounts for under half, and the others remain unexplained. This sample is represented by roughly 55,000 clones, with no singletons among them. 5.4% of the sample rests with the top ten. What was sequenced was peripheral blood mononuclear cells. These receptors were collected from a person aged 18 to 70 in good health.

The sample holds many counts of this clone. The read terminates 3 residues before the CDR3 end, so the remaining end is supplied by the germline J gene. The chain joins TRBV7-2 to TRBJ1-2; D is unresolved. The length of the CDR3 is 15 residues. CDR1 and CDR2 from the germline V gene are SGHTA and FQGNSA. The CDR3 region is CASSPPRGLAYGYTF. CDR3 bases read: TGTGCCAGCAGCCCCCCCCGGGGTCTCGCTTACGGC.

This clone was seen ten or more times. The CDR3 reads CASSEWELAGIPGETQYF. The DNA read from the CDR3 is TGTGCCAGCAGTGAATGGGAACTAGCGGGGATCCCGGGAGAGACC. The V call is TRBV2, the J call TRBJ2-5, with 10 positions matching TRBD2. The CDR3 goes on 3 residues after the read ends, and that part is filled in from the germline J gene. This CDR3 is 18 amino acids long. Per germline, CDR1 SNHLY and CDR2 FYNNEI. With V trimmed by 2 bases and J by 4 bases, 13 bases remained unmatched.

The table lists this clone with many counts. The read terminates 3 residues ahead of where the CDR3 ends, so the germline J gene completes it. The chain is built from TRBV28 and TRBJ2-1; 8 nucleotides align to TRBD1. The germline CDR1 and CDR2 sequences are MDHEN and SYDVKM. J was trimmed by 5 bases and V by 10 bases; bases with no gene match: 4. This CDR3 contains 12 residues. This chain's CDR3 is CATRTGNNEQFF. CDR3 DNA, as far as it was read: TGTGCCACCCGGACAGGGAACAATGAG.

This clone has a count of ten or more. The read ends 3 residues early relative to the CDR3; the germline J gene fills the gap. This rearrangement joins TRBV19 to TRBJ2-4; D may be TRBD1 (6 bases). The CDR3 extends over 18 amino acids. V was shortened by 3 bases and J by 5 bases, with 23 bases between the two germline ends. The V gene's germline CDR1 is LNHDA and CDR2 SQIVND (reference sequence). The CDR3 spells CASSIAYRVWGSQNIQYF. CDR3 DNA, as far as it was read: TGTGCCAGTAGTATTGCGTACAGGGTGTGGGGCTCTCAAAACATT.

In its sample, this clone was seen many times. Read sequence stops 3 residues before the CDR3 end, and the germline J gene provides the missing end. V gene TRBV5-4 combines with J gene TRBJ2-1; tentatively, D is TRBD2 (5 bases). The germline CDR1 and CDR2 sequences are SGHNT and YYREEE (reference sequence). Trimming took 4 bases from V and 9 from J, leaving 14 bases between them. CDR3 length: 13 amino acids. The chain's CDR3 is CASSTDSTGEQFF. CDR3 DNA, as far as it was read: TGTGCCAGCAGCACGGACTCGACGGGTGAG. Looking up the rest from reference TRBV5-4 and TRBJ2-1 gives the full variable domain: ETGVTQSPTHLIKTRGQQVTLRCSSQSGHNTVSWYQQALGQGPQFIFQYYREEENGRGNFPPRFSGLQFPNYSSELNVNALELDDSALYLCASSTDSTGEQFFGPGTRLTVL.

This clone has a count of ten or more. CDR3 bases read: TGTGCCAGCAGCGGGGGGACAGACTACGAG. Its translation: CASSGGTDYE. The entire CDR3 reads CASSGGTDYEQYF. The V call is TRBV7-8, the J call TRBJ2-7, with a possible D match to TRBD1 (7 bases). With the read ending 3 residues before the CDR3 end, the germline J gene is used to fill in that end. The germline V gene has CDR1 SGHVS and CDR2 FQNEAQ. Trimming cost V 5 bases and J 3 bases, with 11 bases left between them. The CDR3 runs 13 residues. The full variable domain, its missing parts supplied by reference TRBV7-8 and TRBJ2-7, is GAGVSQSPRYKVAKRGQDVALRCDPISGHVSLFWYQQALGQGPEFLTYFQNEAQLDKSGLPSDRFFAERPEGSVSTLKIQRTQQEDSAVYLCASSGGTDYEQYFGPGTRLTVT.

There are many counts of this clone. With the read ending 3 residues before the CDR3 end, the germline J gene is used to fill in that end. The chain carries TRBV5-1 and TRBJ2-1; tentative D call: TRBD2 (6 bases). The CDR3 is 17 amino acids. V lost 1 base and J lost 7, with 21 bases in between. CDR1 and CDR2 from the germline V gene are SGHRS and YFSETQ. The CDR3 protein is CASSLRGWREFWNEQFF. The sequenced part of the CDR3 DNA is TGCGCCAGCAGCTTGCGGGGGTGGCGGGAATTCTGGAATGAG.

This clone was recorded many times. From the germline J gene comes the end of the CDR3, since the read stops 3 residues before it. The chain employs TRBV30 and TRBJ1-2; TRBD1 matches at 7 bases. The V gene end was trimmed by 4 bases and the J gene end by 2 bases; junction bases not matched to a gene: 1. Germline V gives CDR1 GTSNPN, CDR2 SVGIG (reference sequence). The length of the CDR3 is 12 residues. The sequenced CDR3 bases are TGTGCCTGGACCAGGGGGAACTATGGC. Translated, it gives CAWTRGNYG. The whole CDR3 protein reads CAWTRGNYGYTF.

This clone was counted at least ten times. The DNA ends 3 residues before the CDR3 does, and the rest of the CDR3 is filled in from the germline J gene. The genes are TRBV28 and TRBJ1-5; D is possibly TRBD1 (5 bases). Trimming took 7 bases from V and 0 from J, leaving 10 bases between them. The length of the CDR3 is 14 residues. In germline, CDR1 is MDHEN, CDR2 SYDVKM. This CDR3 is CASTTQGSNQPQHF. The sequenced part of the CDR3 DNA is TGTGCCAGCACAACTCAGGGTAGCAATCAGCCC.

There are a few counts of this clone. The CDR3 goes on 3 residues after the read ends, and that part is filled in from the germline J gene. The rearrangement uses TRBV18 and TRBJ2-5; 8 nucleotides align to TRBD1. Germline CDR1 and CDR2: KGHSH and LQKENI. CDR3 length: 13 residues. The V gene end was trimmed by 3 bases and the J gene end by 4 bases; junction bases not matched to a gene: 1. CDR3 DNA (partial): TGTGCCAGCTCACCTACAGGGGGAGAGACC. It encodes CASSPTGGET. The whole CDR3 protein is CASSPTGGETQYF.

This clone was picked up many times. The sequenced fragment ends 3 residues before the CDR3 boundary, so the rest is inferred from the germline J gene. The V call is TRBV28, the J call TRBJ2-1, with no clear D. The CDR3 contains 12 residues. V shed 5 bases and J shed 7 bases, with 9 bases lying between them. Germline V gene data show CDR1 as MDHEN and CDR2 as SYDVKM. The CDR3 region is CASSPLLNEQFF. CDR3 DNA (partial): TGTGCCAGCAGTCCCCTTCTGAATGAG.

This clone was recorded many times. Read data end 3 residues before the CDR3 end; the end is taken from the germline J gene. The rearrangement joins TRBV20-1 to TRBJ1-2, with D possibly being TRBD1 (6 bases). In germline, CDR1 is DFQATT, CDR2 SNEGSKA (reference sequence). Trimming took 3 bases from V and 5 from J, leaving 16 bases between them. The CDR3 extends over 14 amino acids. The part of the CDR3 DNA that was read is TGCAGTGCTAGTCTCCAGGGGCCCGATTATGGC. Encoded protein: CSASLQGPDYG. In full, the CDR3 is CSASLQGPDYGYTF.

CDR3 sequence: CASSHRQGRTGELFF. The DNA read from the CDR3 is TGCGCCAGCAGCCATAGACAGGGGCGCACCGGGGAG. J is TRBJ2-2 and V is TRBV5-1; 8 bases are shared with TRBD1. Sequencing ends 3 residues short of the CDR3 end; the germline J gene provides the rest. V trimming: 4 bases; J trimming: 4 bases; junction bases outside the gene matches: 6. Per the germline V gene, CDR1 is SGHRS and CDR2 is YFSETQ. The CDR3 spans 15 residues.

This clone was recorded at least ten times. The CDR3 bases that were read are TGCAGTGCTAACATACATGGACAGCTCAATCAGCCC. Its translation is CSANIHGQLNQP. The full CDR3 protein is CSANIHGQLNQPQHF. The V gene is TRBV20-1, the J gene TRBJ1-5; D perhaps matches TRBD1 (6 bases). The observed sequence ends 3 residues before the CDR3 terminus, with the missing tail filled in from the germline J gene. CDR1 DFQATT and CDR2 SNEGSKA come from the germline V gene (reference sequence). V shed 4 bases and J shed 3 bases, with 16 bases lying between them. The length of the CDR3 is 15 residues.